A selection of T cell receptor beta chains follows, all from one sample in a study of blood T cell repertoires in COVID-19. Using immunoSEQ multiplex PCR, the repertoire was profiled, and TCRdb retains in-frame clones only, with some absent. The sample shows about 210,000 clones, around 90% of them seen only once. Sequenced sample: PBMCs or T cells enriched from blood (not recorded which). The receptors were gathered from a young man with acute COVID-19. The CDR3 runs from the conserved cysteine through the conserved F or W. The order of the fields is J gene, clone size, V gene, D gene, CDR3 protein, CDR3 DNA. D genes are given only for firm matches. Some rows mark clone size as missing; the rest say once, few, many or name a class of expanded clone.

TRBJ1-2	.	TRBV7-9	.	CASSSTELIYGYTF	TGTGCCAGCAGCTCGACTGAGCTGATCTATGGCTACACCTTC
TRBJ2-3	.	TRBV19	.	CASSIDPAGTDTQYF	TGTGCCAGTAGTATAGATCCAGCGGGCACAGATACGCAGTATTTT
TRBJ1-6	few	TRBV21-1	.	CASPKTGAGNSPLHF	TGTGCCAGCCCCAAAACAGGGGCCGGTAATTCACCCCTCCACTTT
TRBJ2-7	.	TRBV7-2	TRBD1	CASSLGQGRSYEQYF	TGTGCCAGCAGCTTAGGACAGGGAAGGTCCTACGAGCAGTACTTC
TRBJ1-1	.	TRBV6-6	TRBD1	CASSSTGMNTEAFF	TGTGCCAGCAGCTCGACAGGGATGAACACTGAAGCTTTCTTT
TRBJ1-1	.	TRBV27	.	CASSLNGGTEAFF	TGTGCCAGCAGTTTAAACGGAGGCACTGAAGCTTTCTTT
TRBJ1-3	.	TRBV16	.	CASSQYMPPSSGNTIYF	TGTGCCAGCAGCCAATATATGCCACCTAGCTCTGGAAACACCATATATTTT
TRBJ1-2	.	TRBV28	.	CASSFPRAGANYGYTF	TGTGCCAGCAGTTTCCCCCGGGCGGGGGCTAACTATGGCTACACCTTC
TRBJ2-7	.	TRBV12-3/TRBV12-4	.	CASSFSGVEQYF	TGTGCCAGCAGTTTCTCGGGGGTCGAGCAGTACTTC
TRBJ1-1	.	TRBV30	TRBD1	CAWSRQGLTEAFF	TGTGCCTGGAGCCGACAGGGTCTCACTGAAGCTTTCTTT
TRBJ1-1	.	TRBV12-3/TRBV12-4	.	CASSFFGNTEAFF	TGTGCCAGCAGTTTCTTCGGGAACACTGAAGCTTTCTTT
TRBJ2-1	.	TRBV7-9	.	CASSAPAGSMPNEQFF	TGTGCCAGCAGCGCCCCGGCCGGGAGTATGCCCAATGAGCAGTTCTTC
TRBJ1-4	.	TRBV19	.	CASSMYQDNEKLFF	TGTGCCAGTAGTATGTACCAGGATAATGAAAAACTGTTTTTT
TRBJ1-2	.	TRBV24-1	.	CATSDPSGIGYTF	TGTGCCACCAGCGATCCTTCAGGGATCGGCTACACCTTC
TRBJ2-5	.	TRBV2	TRBD1	CASSTGQGDETQYF	TGTGCCAGCAGTACCGGACAGGGGGATGAGACCCAGTACTTC
TRBJ2-1	.	TRBV27	TRBD2	CASSLGTRLEQFF	TGTGCCAGCAGTCTCGGGACTAGGCTAGAGCAGTTCTTC
TRBJ1-6	.	TRBV7-9	.	CASSLNGRNSPLHF	TGTGCCAGCAGCTTAAATGGCAGGAATTCACCCCTCCACTTT
TRBJ2-5	.	TRBV9	.	CASSVEGAGVGETQYF	TGTGCCAGCAGCGTAGAAGGGGCAGGGGTGGGAGAGACCCAGTACTTC
TRBJ2-7	.	TRBV28	TRBD1	CASRPGTGGGTYEQYF	TGTGCCAGCAGACCCGGGACAGGAGGCGGAACCTACGAGCAGTACTTC
TRBJ2-1	.	TRBV4-1	.	CASSQDPSESSYNEQFF	TGCGCCAGCAGCCAAGACCCCTCGGAGAGCTCCTACAATGAGCAGTTCTTC
TRBJ2-1	.	TRBV10-3	TRBD2	CAIREEQRASGRYNEQFF	TGTGCCATCAGAGAGGAACAAAGGGCTAGCGGGAGATACAATGAGCAGTTCTTC
TRBJ2-2	once	TRBV30	TRBD1	CAWSPPGQGTTGELFF	TGTGCCTGGAGCCCCCCCGGACAGGGGACCACCGGGGAGCTGTTTTTT
TRBJ2-7	.	TRBV11-3	.	CASSLDLGTSYEQYF	TGTGCCAGCAGCTTAGATCTGGGCACCTCCTACGAGCAGTACTTC
TRBJ2-5	.	TRBV4-2	TRBD2	CASSPRRRSGRGGETQYF	TGTGCCAGCAGCCCGCGCCGACGTAGCGGGAGAGGTGGGGAGACCCAGTACTTC
TRBJ2-1	.	TRBV24-1	TRBD2	CATSDSSGRSDEQFF	TGTGCCACCAGTGATTCTAGCGGGAGGAGCGATGAGCAGTTCTTC
TRBJ2-2	.	TRBV6-5	.	CASSPGTFPGELFF	TGTGCCAGCAGCCCCGGGACTTTCCCGGGGGAGCTGTTTTTT
TRBJ1-5	.	TRBV6-1	TRBD1	CASSEDRQGNQPQHF	TGTGCCAGCAGTGAAGATAGACAGGGGAATCAGCCCCAGCATTTT
TRBJ2-7	.	TRBV5-5	TRBD1	CASSLNPGTGGHEQYF	TGTGCCAGCAGCTTGAATCCCGGGACAGGGGGCCACGAGCAGTACTTC
TRBJ2-2	once	TRBV6-5	.	CASRATGYTGELFF	TGTGCCAGCAGAGCCACAGGCTACACCGGGGAGCTGTTTTTT
TRBJ2-7	.	TRBV25-1	.	CASSFSYEQYF	TGTGCCAGCAGCTTCTCCTACGAGCAGTACTTC
TRBJ2-4	few	TRBV28	TRBD1	CASSMRGQNNIQYF	TGTGCCAGCAGTATGAGGGGACAGAATAACATTCAGTACTTC
TRBJ1-3	few	TRBV19	.	CASSIRRLSSGNTIYF	TGTGCCAGTAGTATTAGGCGGCTGAGCTCTGGAAACACCATATATTTT
TRBJ1-2	.	TRBV15	.	CATSKRTLDGYTF	TGTGCCACCAGCAAAAGGACACTCGATGGCTACACCTTC
TRBJ1-2	.	TRBV7-3	TRBD1	CASSRQGSYVYGYTF	TGTGCCAGCAGCCGACAGGGATCGTATGTCTATGGCTACACCTTC
TRBJ1-2	.	TRBV2	TRBD1	CASSNRGDYGYTF	TGTGCCAGCAGTAACAGGGGCGACTATGGCTACACCTTC
TRBJ1-1	.	TRBV6-5	.	CASSRGGTNTEAFF	TGTGCCAGCAGTAGGGGGGGCACGAACACTGAAGCTTTCTTT
TRBJ2-3	.	TRBV19	TRBD2	CASPRGGGGGWHGDTQYF	TGTGCCAGTCCCCGCGGGGGTGGCGGGGGGTGGCACGGAGATACGCAGTATTTT
TRBJ2-5	once	TRBV12-3/TRBV12-4	.	CASSFNETQYF	TGTGCCAGCAGTTTTAATGAGACCCAGTACTTC
TRBJ2-7	.	TRBV6-5	.	CASRPGDTYYEQYF	TGTGCCAGCAGGCCCGGGGACACTTACTACGAGCAGTACTTC
TRBJ2-6	.	TRBV2	.	CASSLQGTGANVLTF	TGTGCCAGCAGTCTGCAGGGGACTGGGGCCAACGTCCTGACTTTC
TRBJ2-1	.	TRBV4-3	TRBD2	CASSQDTGGRYNEQFF	TGCGCCAGCAGCCAAGATACGGGAGGGCGGTACAATGAGCAGTTCTTC
TRBJ1-1	few	TRBV27	.	CASSLVHTGSEAFF	TGTGCCAGCAGTTTGGTTCACACGGGGTCTGAAGCTTTCTTT